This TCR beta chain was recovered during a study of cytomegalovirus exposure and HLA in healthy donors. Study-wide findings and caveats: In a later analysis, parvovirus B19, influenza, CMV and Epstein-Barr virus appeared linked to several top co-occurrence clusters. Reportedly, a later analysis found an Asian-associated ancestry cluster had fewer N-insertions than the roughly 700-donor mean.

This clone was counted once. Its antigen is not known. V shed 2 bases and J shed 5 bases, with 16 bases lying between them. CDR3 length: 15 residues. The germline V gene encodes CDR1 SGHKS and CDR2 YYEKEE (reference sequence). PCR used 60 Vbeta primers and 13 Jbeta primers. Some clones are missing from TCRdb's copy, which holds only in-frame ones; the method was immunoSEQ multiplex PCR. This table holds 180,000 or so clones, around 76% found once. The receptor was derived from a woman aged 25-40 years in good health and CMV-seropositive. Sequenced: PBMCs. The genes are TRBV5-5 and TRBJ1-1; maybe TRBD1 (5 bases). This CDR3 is CASSFDVGGRTEAFF. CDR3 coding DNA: TGTGCCAGCAGCTTCGATGTTGGGGGGAGGACTGAAGCTTTCTTT.